This TCR beta chain appears in the sequencing data of a study of T-cell memory formation after mild COVID-19. In this sample, this clonotype turned up many times. The antigen remains undetermined. CDR3 length: 13 amino acids. Germline CDR1 reads LGHNA; CDR2 reads YSLEER. Trimming stripped 0 bases from V and 8 bases from J, with 10 bases between. TCRdb reprocessed the 5' RACE reads with MiXCR, giving one entry per CDR3 protein. The repertoire includes 500,000 to 550,000 distinct CDR3 sequences, roughly 22% of them detected once, and about 12% sits in the top ten. General study points: Day 15 to 85 contracting clones showed balanced CD4/CD8; later expanders leaned CD4+. Mostly located in CM and EM were contracting CD4+ clones, with contracting CD8+ clones located in EMRA. Some responding clones appeared in pre-infection memory, suggesting cross-reactive memory joined.

The chain carries TRBV4-3 and TRBJ1-2, with D perhaps matching TRBD1 (6 bases). This clonotype was obtained from an adult woman who had mild COVID-19 (a few samples of this study predate the infection). Cell type and time point are not known. The sequencing input was PBMCs or a T cell subset sorted from them (not recorded which). In DNA form, the CDR3 reads TGCGCCAGCAGCCAAGACAGGGGTGGGGGCTACACCTTC. The encoded protein is CASSQDRGGGYTF.